This T cell receptor (beta chain) was profiled in a study of control samples from healthy donors and cancer patients. Only one count was recorded for this clone. Method: immunoSEQ multiplex PCR; TCRdb's copy keeps in-frame clones and lacks some. The repertoire holds roughly 52,000 clones, 85% to 95% seen once, with approximately 2.3% in the top ten. Germline V lookup: CDR1 PRHDT, CDR2 FYEKMQ (reference sequence). Trimming removed 5 bases at V and 7 bases at J, with 12 bases between. The length of the CDR3 is 14 residues. Material for sequencing was blood. This clonotype originated in a young man in good health. The chain has TRBV13 and TRBJ1-6; weak D call: TRBD1 (5 bases). CDR3 region: CASSPGGTNSPLHF. CDR3 sequence (DNA): TGTGCCAGCAGCCCCGGGGGGACCAATTCACCCCTCCACTTT.